In this sample, the clone carrying this T cell receptor beta chain turned up a few times. Its antigen is currently unknown. The ends were cut back, 0 bases at V and 6 bases at J, with 11 bases in the middle. The CDR3 length is 14 residues. Germline V gives CDR1 SGHRS, CDR2 YFSETQ. The data belong to a study of T-cell memory formation after mild COVID-19. Study-level background: Largely donor-specific TCR clusters were found. General study findings and limits: Contracting CD4+ clones lay largely in CM and EM, with CD8+ ones residing in EMRA. Among clones contracting day 15 to 85, CD4/CD8 was balanced, whereas later expanders leaned CD4+. Pre-infection memory carried some responding clones, suggesting that cross-reactive memory joined.

MiXCR, run by TCRdb on the 5' RACE reads, gives a single entry per CDR3 protein. The table records about 200,000 distinct CDR3 sequences, 18% of them present only once. The chain is built from TRBV5-1 and TRBJ2-3; no clear D. This clonotype was obtained from an adult woman who had mild COVID-19 (a few samples of this study predate the infection). Cell type and time point are not known. The sample taken for sequencing was PBMCs or a T cell subset sorted from them (not recorded which). The CDR3 loop is CASSLGDPYDTQYF. The DNA for the CDR3 is TGCGCCAGCAGCTTGGGAGACCCCTACGATACGCAGTATTTT.